This is a list of T cell receptor beta chains from one sample in a study of blood T cell repertoires in COVID-19. This table comes from immunoSEQ multiplex PCR, and its TCRdb copy is limited to in-frame clones, with some not included. In the table there are about 200,000 clones, about 90% of which are singletons. The sequencing sample was made of peripheral blood. The source is a man aged 55 to 70 with active or convalescent COVID-19. CDR3s include the opening cysteine and the closing phenylalanine or tryptophan. Each record gives: clone size, J gene, D gene, V gene, CDR3 DNA, CDR3 protein. The D gene is left open where the match is weak. Size tells how often a clone was seen (once, few, many) or the class of an expanded clone, and some rows leave it out.

NA | TRBJ1-2 | TRBD1 | TRBV19 | TGTGCCAGTAGGGCCAACGATGGACAGGGGGCGCAGGGCTACACCTTC | CASRANDGQGAQGYTF
NA | TRBJ2-7 | NA | TRBV27 | TGTGCCAGCAGTTTACAGGAATCCTACGAGCAGTACTTC | CASSLQESYEQYF
few | TRBJ1-1 | TRBD1 | TRBV11-2 | TGTGCCAGCAGCTTAGGAGTGGGACAGGGGAACACTGAAGCTTTCTTT | CASSLGVGQGNTEAFF
NA | TRBJ1-5 | NA | TRBV7-2 | TGTGCCAGCAGCTTAGGGACTCTGAGCAATCAGCCCCAGCATTTT | CASSLGTLSNQPQHF
NA | TRBJ2-7 | NA | TRBV11-2 | TGTGCCAGCAGCTTAGTTAGCGTAGACTACGAGCAGTACTTC | CASSLVSVDYEQYF
NA | TRBJ2-1 | NA | TRBV5-4 | TGTGCCAGCAGCTCGCCAGGGAATGAGCAGTTCTTC | CASSSPGNEQFF
NA | TRBJ2-2 | NA | TRBV9 | TGTGCCAGCAGCGTAGCAGTAACCGGGGAGCTGTTTTTT | CASSVAVTGELFF
NA | TRBJ2-2 | TRBD1 | TRBV5-1 | TGCGCCAGCAGCTTTGAACAGGGGTACACCGGGGAGCTGTTTTTT | CASSFEQGYTGELFF
NA | TRBJ1-5 | NA | TRBV6-1 | TGTGCCAGCAGTGATAACGGACATAGCAATCAGCCCCAGCATTTT | CASSDNGHSNQPQHF
NA | TRBJ2-7 | NA | TRBV5-4 | TGTGCCAGCAGCTCTCTGGACAACTCCTACGAGCAGTACTTC | CASSSLDNSYEQYF
NA | TRBJ2-7 | TRBD1 | TRBV25-1 | TGTGCCAGCCCCCGAGAGACAGGGGCCTACGAGCAGTACTTC | CASPRETGAYEQYF
NA | TRBJ2-5 | TRBD1 | TRBV5-1 | TGCGCCAGCAGCTTGTTGACAGGGGGGGAGACCCAGTACTTC | CASSLLTGGETQYF
NA | TRBJ1-5 | NA | TRBV5-6 | TGTGCCAGCAGCTTCCGATCGGTTCTTAATCAGCCCCAGCATTTT | CASSFRSVLNQPQHF
NA | TRBJ2-7 | TRBD1 | TRBV4-2 | TGTGCCAGCAGCCGTTCGGCCCGGGACAGGGGCTACGAGCAGTACTTC | CASSRSARDRGYEQYF
NA | TRBJ2-1 | TRBD2 | TRBV5-1 | TGCGCCAGCAGCTTGGCTGGCGGGGGCTCCTACAATGAGCAGTTCTTC | CASSLAGGGSYNEQFF
once | TRBJ2-1 | TRBD1 | TRBV5-1 | TGCGCCAGCAGCTCCGGGACAGGGGTCTTTAATGAGCAGTTCTTC | CASSSGTGVFNEQFF
NA | TRBJ2-6 | NA | TRBV28 | TGTGCCACCCGTTACTCTGGGGCCAACGTCCTGACTTTC | CATRYSGANVLTF
NA | TRBJ2-1 | NA | TRBV24-1 | TGTGCCACCAGTCTAGACAGACACAATGAGCAGTTCTTC | CATSLDRHNEQFF
NA | TRBJ1-2 | TRBD1 | TRBV7-9 | TGTGCCAGCAGCTTAGAGACAGGGAGCGATGGCTACACCTTC | CASSLETGSDGYTF
NA | TRBJ2-4 | TRBD1 | TRBV5-1 | TGCGCCAGCAGCTTGGCAGGGGGCATGGATGGCATTCAGTACTTC | CASSLAGGMDGIQYF
once | TRBJ1-6 | TRBD1 | TRBV30 | TGTGCCTGGAGTAGGGGGCTTCGAGGGGCTCATAATTCACCCCTCCACTTT | CAWSRGLRGAHNSPLHF
NA | TRBJ2-1 | TRBD1 | TRBV24-1 | TGTGCCACCAGTGAGTCGGGACAGATCAATGAGCAGTTCTTC | CATSESGQINEQFF
few | TRBJ1-2 | TRBD1 | TRBV6-6 | TGTGCCAGCAGTTACACGACAGGGGGCGCTGGCTACACCTTC | CASSYTTGGAGYTF
NA | TRBJ1-2 | NA | TRBV6-5 | TGTGCCAGCAGCAAACGGGGGGGCTATGGCTACACCTTC | CASSKRGGYGYTF
NA | TRBJ1-1 | TRBD1 | TRBV9 | TGTGCCAGCAGCCCCCGAGAAGAGACAGGGGGCTTAGCTTTCTTT | CASSPREETGGLAFF
NA | TRBJ2-5 | TRBD1 | TRBV2 | TGTGCCAGCAGTAACGAAGGGGGCAAGACCCAGTACTTC | CASSNEGGKTQYF
NA | TRBJ1-4 | NA | TRBV3-1/TRBV3-2 | TGTGCCAGCAGCCAAGAGGGGGGGTTTCGTGAAAAACTGTTTTTT | CASSQEGGFREKLFF
NA | TRBJ2-7 | NA | TRBV5-5 | TGTGCCAGCAGCTTGGCCGTCGTGACAGGATCCCGCGACGAGCAGTACTTC | CASSLAVVTGSRDEQYF